This T cell receptor (beta chain) was retrieved from a study of OX40 agonist ivuxolimab in advanced cancers. General study points: Compared with CD4+, CD8+ T cells on average had more expanded clones.

Only in-frame clones appear in the TCRdb table, and some are missing; sequencing was by immunoSEQ multiplex PCR. The data show just under 55,000 clones, roughly 80% seen once. Note on this clone: Its matching antigen is unknown.

This receptor was identified in an adult with an advanced solid tumor such as melanoma, head and neck, liver or kidney cancer. Here the sequenced sample was CD4+ or CD8+ T cells sorted from blood, taken in a trial of the OX40 agonist ivuxolimab.

CDR3 nucleotide sequence: TGTGCCAGCAGCTTAGATTCCCCAGCGGGCAAGCAGTACTTC. As protein: CASSLDSPAGKQYF. The chain recombines TRBV7-9 with TRBJ2-7, with TRBD2 as a possible D gene (6 bases). Germline assignment: CDR1 SEHNR and CDR2 FQNEAQ (reference sequence). Trimming took off 1 base at V and 8 bases at J, with 15 bases between the two ends. The CDR3 runs to 14 residues.